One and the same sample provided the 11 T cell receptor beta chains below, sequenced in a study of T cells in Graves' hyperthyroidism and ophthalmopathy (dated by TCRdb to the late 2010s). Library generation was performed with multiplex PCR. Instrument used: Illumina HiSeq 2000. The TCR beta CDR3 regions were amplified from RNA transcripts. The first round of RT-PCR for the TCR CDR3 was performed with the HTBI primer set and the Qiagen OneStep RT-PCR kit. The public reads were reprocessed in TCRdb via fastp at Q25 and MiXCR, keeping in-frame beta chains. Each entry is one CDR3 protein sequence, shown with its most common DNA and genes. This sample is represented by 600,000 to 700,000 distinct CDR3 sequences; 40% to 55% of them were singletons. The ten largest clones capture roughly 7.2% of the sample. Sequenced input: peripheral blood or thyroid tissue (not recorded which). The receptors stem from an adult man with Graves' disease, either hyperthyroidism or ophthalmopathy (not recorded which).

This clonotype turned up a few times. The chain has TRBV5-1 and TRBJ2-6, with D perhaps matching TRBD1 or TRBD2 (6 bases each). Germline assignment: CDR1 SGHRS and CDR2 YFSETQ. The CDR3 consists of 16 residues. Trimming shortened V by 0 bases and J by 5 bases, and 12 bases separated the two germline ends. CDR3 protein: CASSLAGGKWANVLTF. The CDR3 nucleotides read TGCGCCAGCAGCTTGGCCGGGGGCAAATGGGCCAACGTCCTGACTTTC.

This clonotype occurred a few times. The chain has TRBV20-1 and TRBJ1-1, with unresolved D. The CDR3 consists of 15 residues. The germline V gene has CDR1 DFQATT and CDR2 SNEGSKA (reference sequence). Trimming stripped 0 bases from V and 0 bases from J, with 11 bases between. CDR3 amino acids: CSARDRLGVNTEAFF. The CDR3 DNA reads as TGCAGTGCTAGAGATCGTTTAGGAGTGAACACTGAAGCTTTCTTT.

In DNA, the CDR3 is TGTGCCAGCAGTGAAGATTCCGGAGCTTTCTTT. It yields the protein CASSEDSGAFF. The J gene is TRBJ1-1, the V gene TRBV6-1; D gene ambiguous. The CDR3 is made up of 11 amino acids. Trimming took off 1 base at V and 10 bases at J, with 7 bases between the two ends. Germline values: CDR1 MNHNS, CDR2 SASEGT.

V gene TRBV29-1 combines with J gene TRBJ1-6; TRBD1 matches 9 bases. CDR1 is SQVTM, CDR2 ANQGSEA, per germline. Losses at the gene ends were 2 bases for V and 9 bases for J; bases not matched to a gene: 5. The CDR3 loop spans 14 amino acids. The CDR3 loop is CSVESGTGSSPLHF. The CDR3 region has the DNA TGCAGCGTTGAATCCGGGACAGGGTCTTCACCCCTCCACTTT.

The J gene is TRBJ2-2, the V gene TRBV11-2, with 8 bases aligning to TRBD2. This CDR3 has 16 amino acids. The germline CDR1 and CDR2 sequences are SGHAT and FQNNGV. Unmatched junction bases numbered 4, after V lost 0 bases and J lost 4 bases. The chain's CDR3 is CASSLEGRGGTGELFF. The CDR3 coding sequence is TGTGCCAGCAGCTTAGAAGGTCGGGGGGGCACCGGGGAGCTGTTTTTT.

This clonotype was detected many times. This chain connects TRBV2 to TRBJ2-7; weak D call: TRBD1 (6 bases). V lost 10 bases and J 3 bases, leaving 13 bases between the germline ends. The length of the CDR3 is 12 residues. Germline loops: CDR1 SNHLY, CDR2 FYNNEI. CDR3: CATSDSRYEQYF. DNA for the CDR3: TGTGCCACCTCGGACAGCCGCTACGAGCAGTACTTC.

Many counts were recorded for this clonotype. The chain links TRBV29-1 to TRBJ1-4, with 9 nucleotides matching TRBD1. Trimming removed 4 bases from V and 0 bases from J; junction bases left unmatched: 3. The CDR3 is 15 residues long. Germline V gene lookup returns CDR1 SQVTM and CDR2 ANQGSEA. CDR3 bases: TGCAGCGTTGGAGGGACAGGGACAACTAATGAAAAACTGTTTTTT. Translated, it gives CSVGGTGTTNEKLFF.

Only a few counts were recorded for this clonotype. The CDR3 nucleotides read TGTGCCAGTAGCCGTTGGGCTAGTAACACCGGGGAGCTGTTTTTT. Translating gives CASSRWASNTGELFF. This rearrangement joins TRBV19 to TRBJ2-2; D is unclear. The germline gives CDR1 LNHDA, CDR2 SQIVND (reference sequence). The CDR3 contains 15 residues. V was pared by 6 bases and J by 2 bases, with 13 bases between. Drawing the rest from reference TRBV19 and TRBJ2-2, the complete variable domain is DGGITQSPKYLFRKEGQNVTLSCEQNLNHDAMYWYRQDPGQGLRLIYYSQIVNDFQKGDIAEGYSVSREKKESFPLTVTSAQKNPTAFYLCASSRWASNTGELFFGEGSRLTVL.

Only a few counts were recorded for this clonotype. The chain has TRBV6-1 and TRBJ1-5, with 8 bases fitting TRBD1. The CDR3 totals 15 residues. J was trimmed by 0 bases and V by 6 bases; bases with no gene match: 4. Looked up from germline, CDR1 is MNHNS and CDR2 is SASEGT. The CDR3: CASSATGVSNQPQHF. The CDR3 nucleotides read TGTGCCAGCAGCGCGACAGGGGTTAGCAATCAGCCCCAGCATTTT.

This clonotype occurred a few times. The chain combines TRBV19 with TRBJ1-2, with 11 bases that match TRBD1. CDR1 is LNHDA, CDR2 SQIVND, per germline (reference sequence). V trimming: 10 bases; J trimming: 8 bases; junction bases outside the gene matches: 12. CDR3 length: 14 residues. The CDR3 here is CATRWTGGIYGYTF. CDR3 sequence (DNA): TGTGCCACCCGATGGACAGGGGGCATTTACGGCTACACCTTC.

The CDR3 spells CASKAGNREQYF. CDR3 in DNA: TGTGCCAGCAAGGCAGGGAACCGTGAGCAGTACTTC. The chain couples TRBV9 to TRBJ2-7; perhaps TRBD1 as D (5 bases). Trimming pared 6 bases from V and 7 bases from J, leaving 14 bases between. The CDR3 contains 12 residues. In germline, CDR1 is SGDLS, CDR2 YYNGEE.